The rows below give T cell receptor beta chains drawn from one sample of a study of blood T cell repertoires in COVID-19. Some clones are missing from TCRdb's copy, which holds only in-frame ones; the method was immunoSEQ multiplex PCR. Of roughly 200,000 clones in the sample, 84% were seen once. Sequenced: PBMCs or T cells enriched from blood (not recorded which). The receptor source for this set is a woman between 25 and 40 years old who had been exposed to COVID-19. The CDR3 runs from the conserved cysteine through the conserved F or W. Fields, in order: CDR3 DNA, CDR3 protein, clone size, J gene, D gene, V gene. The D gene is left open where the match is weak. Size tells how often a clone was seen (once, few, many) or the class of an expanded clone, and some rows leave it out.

TGTGCCAGTGAGGGAGGGGCAGGTCATGGAGAGCAGTTCTTC	CASEGGAGHGEQFF	NA	TRBJ2-1	TRBD2	TRBV19
TGCGCCAGCAGCCAGAGGACAGGGGCAACCGAGCAGTACTTC	CASSQRTGATEQYF	NA	TRBJ2-7	TRBD1	TRBV4-1
TGTGCCAGTAGTCCCGGTAGTAACACCGGGGAGCTGTTTTTT	CASSPGSNTGELFF	NA	TRBJ2-2	NA	TRBV19
TGTGCCAGCAGCCAAGCGCTACAGGTTTACAATGAGCAGTTCTTC	CASSQALQVYNEQFF	NA	TRBJ2-1	NA	TRBV3-1/TRBV3-2
TGTGCCAGCAGCCCCATCACGCGGGGGAACGCTGAAGCTTTCTTT	CASSPITRGNAEAFF	NA	TRBJ1-1	NA	TRBV7-3
TGTGCCAGCAAAAGGGACAGGACTTACGAAAAACTGTTTTTT	CASKRDRTYEKLFF	few	TRBJ1-4	TRBD1	TRBV27
TGCGCCAGCAGCGGAAAGACAGGCATCTGGACAGATACGCAGTATTTT	CASSGKTGIWTDTQYF	NA	TRBJ2-3	NA	TRBV4-3
TGTGCCAGCAGTATACAGGGGAACACCGGGGAGCTGTTTTTT	CASSIQGNTGELFF	NA	TRBJ2-2	NA	TRBV6-1
TGTGCCAGCTCAACTACAGGGACCGGGGAGCTGTTTTTT	CASSTTGTGELFF	NA	TRBJ2-2	NA	TRBV18
TGTGCCAGCGGCCCTGACGGGTACGAGCAGTACTTC	CASGPDGYEQYF	NA	TRBJ2-7	NA	TRBV5-6
TGTGCCAGCACCTGGGGAGCCGACACCGGGGAGCTGTTTTTT	CASTWGADTGELFF	NA	TRBJ2-2	NA	TRBV27
TGCGCCAGCAGCGAAGGGACAGGGGAAATCACTGAAGCTTTCTTT	CASSEGTGEITEAFF	NA	TRBJ1-1	TRBD1	TRBV5-1
TGCGCCAGCAGTGATTACAGGGCTTACTATGGCTACACCTTC	CASSDYRAYYGYTF	NA	TRBJ1-2	NA	TRBV10-2
TGTGCCAGCAGCCCCTTTACGGGGTCCTACGAGCAGTACTTC	CASSPFTGSYEQYF	NA	TRBJ2-7	NA	TRBV7-2
TGTGCCAGCAGCTTAGATATAGGGGGTCGGGACCGAACCTACGAGCAGTACTTC	CASSLDIGGRDRTYEQYF	NA	TRBJ2-7	NA	TRBV7-2
TGTGCCAGCAGTGACTCGAGACTAGCGGGGGGGCGCGTAAACAATGAGCAGTTCTTC	CASSDSRLAGGRVNNEQFF	NA	TRBJ2-1	TRBD2	TRBV6-4
TGTGCCAGCAGTGTGAGCTCCTACGAGCAGTACTTC	CASSVSSYEQYF	NA	TRBJ2-7	NA	TRBV2
TGTGCCAGCAATCGACAGGGTCCTGGTGAAAAACTGTTTTTT	CASNRQGPGEKLFF	NA	TRBJ1-4	TRBD1	TRBV27
TGTGCCAGCAGTTTAAATCTCCCGGGACTCGCGGGTGAGCAGTTCTTC	CASSLNLPGLAGEQFF	NA	TRBJ2-1	NA	TRBV28
TGTGCCAGCAATACGGACAGGTCTAATCAGCCCCAGCATTTT	CASNTDRSNQPQHF	once	TRBJ1-5	TRBD1	TRBV16
TGTGCCAGCAGCCAAGATCTCGGGGGGATTTACGAGCAGTACTTC	CASSQDLGGIYEQYF	NA	TRBJ2-7	TRBD2	TRBV3-1/TRBV3-2
TGTGCCAGCAGCTTAGCAGCGGGGGGGCCCCCTGGGGCCAACGTCCTGACTTTC	CASSLAAGGPPGANVLTF	NA	TRBJ2-6	TRBD2	TRBV7-6
TGTGCCACCAGCAGAGATACCATGGCGCCGGGACAAGCCTACGAGCAGTACTTC	CATSRDTMAPGQAYEQYF	NA	TRBJ2-7	NA	TRBV15
TGTGCCACACTCTTATTAGAGCCGGGGGTTCAAGAGACCCAGTACTTC	CATLLLEPGVQETQYF	NA	TRBJ2-5	NA	TRBV2
TGTGCCCAAATACGGGGCTACACCTTC	CAQIRGYTF	NA	TRBJ1-2	NA	TRBV30
TGTGCCAGCAGAACCGATGGACAGACGAAAGCTTTCTTT	CASRTDGQTKAFF	few	TRBJ1-1	NA	TRBV6-5
TGTGCCAGCAGCTCAGACTGGCGGGGGCAGTTCTTC	CASSSDWRGQFF	NA	TRBJ2-1	NA	TRBV9
TGTGCCAGCTCACCCGCTCAGACACGAAATACGCAGTATTTT	CASSPAQTRNTQYF	NA	TRBJ2-3	NA	TRBV18
TGTGCCAGCAGCGTAGGGATAGACATGAACACTGAAGCTTTCTTT	CASSVGIDMNTEAFF	NA	TRBJ1-1	NA	TRBV9
TGTGCCAGCCAAACGACAGTGAACACTGAAGCTTTCTTT	CASQTTVNTEAFF	NA	TRBJ1-1	NA	TRBV12-3/TRBV12-4
TGTGCCAGCAGTTTATCACGGCCAGGGATTGGAAACACCATATATTTT	CASSLSRPGIGNTIYF	NA	TRBJ1-3	NA	TRBV27
TGCAGCGTTGAAGTTCAACTTGGACAGGGTTCCATCTATGGCTACACCTTC	CSVEVQLGQGSIYGYTF	NA	TRBJ1-2	TRBD1	TRBV29-1
TGTGCCAGCAGCTTAGGCCGCGGGCAGCCCCAGCATTTT	CASSLGRGQPQHF	NA	TRBJ1-5	NA	TRBV13
TGTGCCAGCTCACCAGGGAGGCAAGATAATCAGCCCCAGCATTTT	CASSPGRQDNQPQHF	NA	TRBJ1-5	NA	TRBV18
TGTGCCAGCAGCTTATATGCAGGGTGGCAAGAGACCCAGTACTTC	CASSLYAGWQETQYF	NA	TRBJ2-5	NA	TRBV11-2
TGTGCCAGCAGAGCGACTAGCGGGGACTACAATGAGCAGTTCTTC	CASRATSGDYNEQFF	NA	TRBJ2-1	TRBD2	TRBV5-4
TGTGCCAGCAGCGTAGCTTTGGGCGTAGCTAACTATGGCTACACCTTC	CASSVALGVANYGYTF	NA	TRBJ1-2	NA	TRBV9
TGTGCCAGCTCACCCGAACAGGTCCTCCCCTATAATTCACCCCTCCACTTT	CASSPEQVLPYNSPLHF	NA	TRBJ1-6	NA	TRBV18
TGTGCCAGCAGTGAAGTATTCGGACAGGGTGGCACTGAAGCTTTCTTT	CASSEVFGQGGTEAFF	NA	TRBJ1-1	TRBD1	TRBV6-1
TGTGCCAGCAGCGTAGGGAGCGGGGGGGACGGGGAGCTGTTTTTT	CASSVGSGGDGELFF	NA	TRBJ2-2	TRBD2	TRBV9
TGTGCCAGCAAGGAACAGCCAGAGACCCAGTACTTC	CASKEQPETQYF	NA	TRBJ2-5	NA	TRBV2
TGTGCCAGCAGTTACTCTCGGGCGGGGGGGCCGAATACGCAGTATTTT	CASSYSRAGGPNTQYF	NA	TRBJ2-3	TRBD2	TRBV6-5
TGTGCCAGCAGTCCCGGACAGTATCAGGGGAACACTGAAGCTTTCTTT	CASSPGQYQGNTEAFF	NA	TRBJ1-1	NA	TRBV6-6
TGTGCCAGCAGCTTAGAGCCCCCAACTAGCGGGGGGTCGGAGTTCTTC	CASSLEPPTSGGSEFF	NA	TRBJ2-1	TRBD2	TRBV7-6
TGTGCCAGCATAGTAGGTACTACGAACACTGAAGCTTTCTTT	CASIVGTTNTEAFF	few	TRBJ1-1	NA	TRBV2
TGTGCCAGCAGCGTAGTCCAGAACACCGGGGAGCTGTTTTTT	CASSVVQNTGELFF	NA	TRBJ2-2	NA	TRBV9